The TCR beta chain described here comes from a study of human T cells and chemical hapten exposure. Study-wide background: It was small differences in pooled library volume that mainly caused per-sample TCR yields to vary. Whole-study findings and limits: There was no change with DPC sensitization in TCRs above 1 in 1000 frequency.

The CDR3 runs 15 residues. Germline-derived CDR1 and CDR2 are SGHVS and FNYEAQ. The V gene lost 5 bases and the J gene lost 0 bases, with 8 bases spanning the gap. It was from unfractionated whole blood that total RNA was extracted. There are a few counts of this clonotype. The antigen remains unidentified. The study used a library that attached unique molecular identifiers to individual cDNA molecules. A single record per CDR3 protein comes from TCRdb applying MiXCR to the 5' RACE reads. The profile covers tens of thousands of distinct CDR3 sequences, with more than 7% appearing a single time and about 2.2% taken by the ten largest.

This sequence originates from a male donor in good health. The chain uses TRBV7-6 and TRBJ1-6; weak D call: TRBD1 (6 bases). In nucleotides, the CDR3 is TGTGCCAGCAGCACGGACAGCTCCTATAATTCACCCCTCCACTTT. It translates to CASSTDSSYNSPLHF.